One sample yielded the 22 T cell receptor beta chains listed below, sequenced in a study of Ad26.COV2.S vaccination and SARS-CoV-2 variants. Measured with immunoSEQ multiplex PCR; TCRdb has only the in-frame clones, and not every one. The sample has hundreds of thousands of clones; approximately 89% are singletons. Regarding treatment: around 19 received Ad26.COV2.S at low or high dose, single or two shots; roughly five received placebo; per-sample allocation not given. The samples were gathered on day 63 after the first injection of vaccine or placebo. Sequencing used peripheral blood, obtained in a trial of Ad26.COV2.S vaccine versus placebo. These receptors came from a person aged 18-65 years who received the Ad26.COV2.S COVID-19 vaccine or a placebo.

This clone is a singleton in its sample. The chain combines TRBV28 with TRBJ1-4; no firm D call. The CDR3 has 14 amino acids. V was pared by 6 bases and J by 5 bases, with 13 bases between. Per germline, CDR1 MDHEN and CDR2 SYDVKM. The DNA for the CDR3 is TGTGCCAGCAGGCGGGCCGGAGTCAATGAAAAACTGTTTTTT. This codes for CASRRAGVNEKLFF.

The chain joins TRBV5-4 to TRBJ1-5; possible D gene TRBD1, 5 bases. CDR1 and CDR2 from the germline V gene are SGHNT and YYREEE (reference sequence). This CDR3 comprises 14 residues. The V end was cut by 3 bases, the J end by 3 bases, with 10 bases between. CDR3 nucleotide sequence: TGTGCCAGCAGCTCGGGGGGGACCAATCAGCCCCAGCATTTT. Its translation: CASSSGGTNQPQHF.

This chain uses TRBV4-2 with TRBJ2-3; D remains unclear. V lost 6 bases and J 2 bases, leaving 9 bases between the germline ends. From germline, CDR1 is LGHNA and CDR2 YNFKEQ. There are 13 residues in the CDR3. The CDR3 sequence: CASSYGPTDTQYF. In DNA form, the CDR3 reads TGTGCCAGCAGTTACGGACCCACAGATACGCAGTATTTT.

This chain connects TRBV5-4 to TRBJ2-5; D gene unclear. This CDR3 is built from 11 residues. V was shortened by 2 bases and J by 4 bases, with 3 bases between the two germline ends. Germline assignment: CDR1 SGHNT and CDR2 YYREEE (reference sequence). CDR3 in amino acids: CASSFRETQYF. The CDR3 nucleotides read TGTGCCAGCAGCTTCCGAGAGACCCAGTACTTC.

This clone was seen once. This rearrangement joins TRBV10-3 to TRBJ2-3; D is ambiguous. Trimming took 0 bases from V and 1 from J, leaving 2 bases between them. CDR3 length: 13 residues. Looked up from germline, CDR1 is ENHRY and CDR2 is SYGVKD. The CDR3 region is CAISESGTDTQYF. CDR3 coding DNA: TGTGCCATCAGTGAGTCGGGCACAGATACGCAGTATTTT.

The chain employs TRBV11-2 and TRBJ2-5, with a tentative D call TRBD2 (7 bases). The V end was cut by 5 bases, the J end by 2 bases, with 15 bases between. Germline CDR1 SGHAT, CDR2 FQNNGV. CDR3 length equals 15 residues. CDR3 sequence (DNA): TGTGCCAGCAGCACCTCGGGGGGCCCACAAGAGACCCAGTACTTC. Translated, it gives CASSTSGGPQETQYF.

This sequence joins TRBV7-6 and TRBJ2-7; D is perhaps TRBD1 or TRBD2 (5 bases each). This CDR3 contains 17 residues. V was cut by 6 bases and J by 6 bases, with 27 bases left in between. Germline CDR1 and CDR2: SGHVS and FNYEAQ. The CDR3 DNA reads as TGTGCCAGCAGTCTGGTGGGACCATCCTTAGGGATCGCCGAGCAGTACTTC. This gives the protein CASSLVGPSLGIAEQYF. The full variable domain, its missing parts supplied by reference TRBV7-6 and TRBJ2-7, is GAGVSQSPRYKVTKRGQDVALRCDPISGHVSLYWYRQALGQGPEFLTYFNYEAQQDKSGLPNDRFSAERPEGSISTLTIQRTEQRDSAMYRCASSLVGPSLGIAEQYFGPGTRLTVT.

The chain joins TRBV2 to TRBJ1-4, with D possibly being TRBD1 (5 bases). In germline, CDR1 is SNHLY, CDR2 FYNNEI. The V and J ends lost 2 bases and 8 bases respectively, with 12 bases between them. The CDR3 consists of 14 residues. CDR3 in DNA: TGTGCCAGCAGTGAATCGGGGCCCGGGGAAAAACTGTTTTTT. Protein product: CASSESGPGEKLFF.

The V call is TRBV24-1, the J call TRBJ2-3, with D perhaps matching TRBD2 (6 bases). This CDR3 has 15 residues. The germline gives CDR1 KGHDR, CDR2 SFDVKD. V lost 4 bases, J lost 2 bases, and 12 bases lay in between. CDR3 region: CATSDQGGTTDTQYF. Here the CDR3 DNA reads TGTGCCACCAGTGACCAGGGAGGAACCACAGATACGCAGTATTTT.

The chain joins TRBV19 to TRBJ1-3; D not certain. Germline V CDR1 and CDR2: LNHDA, SQIVND (reference sequence). V lost 10 bases and J lost 2, with 15 bases in between. The CDR3 has 14 amino acids. The CDR3 sequence is CATKMDWAGNTIYF. Here the CDR3 DNA reads TGTGCCACAAAAATGGACTGGGCTGGAAACACCATATATTTT.

As for this clone: The sample holds other DNA sequences that translate to the same CDR3. The chain carries TRBV7-3 and TRBJ2-2; D uncertain. V gave up 5 bases and J gave up 3 bases, with 4 bases separating them. Germline lookup yields CDR1 SGHTA and CDR2 FQGTGA. There are 12 residues in the CDR3. The CDR3 is CASSSDTGELFF. CDR3 bases: TGTGCCAGCAGCAGTGACACCGGGGAGCTGTTTTTT. The whole variable domain, filled in from reference TRBV7-3 and TRBJ2-2, reads GAGVSQTPSNKVTEKGKYVELRCDPISGHTALYWYRQSLGQGPEFLIYFQGTGAADDSGLPNDRFFAVRPEGSVSTLKIQRTERGDSAVYLCASSSDTGELFFGEGSRLTVL.

The rearrangement joins TRBV5-5 to TRBJ1-4; D unresolved. Germline-derived CDR1 and CDR2 are SGHKS and YYEKEE (reference sequence). V was pared by 4 bases and J by 2 bases, with 15 bases between. This CDR3 is 16 amino acids long. The chain's CDR3 is CASSLRPVLTNEKLFF. In DNA form, the CDR3 reads TGTGCCAGCAGCCTGCGACCAGTACTTACTAATGAAAAACTGTTTTTT.

This rearrangement joins TRBV4-1 to TRBJ2-3, with 16 positions matching TRBD2. CDR1 is MGHRA and CDR2 is YSYEKL in the germline V gene. Trimming removed 2 bases from V and 3 bases from J; junction bases left unmatched: 5. This CDR3 comprises 18 residues. The CDR3, as DNA: TGCGCCAGCAGCCAACTGGGACTAGCGGGAGGGATAACAGATACGCAGTATTTT. Translating it yields CASSQLGLAGGITDTQYF.

The chain couples TRBV4-2 to TRBJ1-2, with D hard to call. The CDR3 is 14 amino acids. Germline CDR1 LGHNA, CDR2 YNFKEQ. V gave up 0 bases and J gave up 0 bases, with 5 bases separating them. CDR3 sequence: CASSQEWANYGYTF. In DNA, the CDR3 is TGTGCCAGCAGCCAAGAATGGGCTAACTATGGCTACACCTTC.

The chain uses TRBV28 and TRBJ2-7; D is unclear. Between the trimmed V and J ends, which lost 2 bases and 5 bases, there was a span of 7 bases. The CDR3 has 12 amino acids. Germline values: CDR1 MDHEN, CDR2 SYDVKM. In DNA, the CDR3 is TGTGCCAGCAGTTTACCTGGTCACGAGCAGTACGTC. Translated, it gives CASSLPGHEQYV.

DNA of the CDR3: TGTGCCAGCAGCCCGGTCTCCTATAATTCACCCCTCCACTTT. The encoded protein is CASSPVSYNSPLHF. This chain joins TRBV6-2 or TRBV6-3 and TRBJ1-6, with no clear D. The CDR3 length is 14 residues. The ends were cut back, 6 bases at V and 0 bases at J, with 6 bases in the middle. From germline, CDR1 is MNHEY and CDR2 SVGEGT.

The chain couples TRBV6-5 to TRBJ2-1, with D possibly TRBD2 on 5 matching bases. The CDR3 spans 15 residues. The germline V and J ends were trimmed by 4 bases and 1 base, with 11 bases remaining between them. Germline V CDR1 and CDR2: MNHEY, SVGAGI. The CDR3 coding sequence is TGTGCCAGCAGTTCGCCGGGATCTTCCTACAATGAGCAGTTCTTC. This translates into CASSSPGSSYNEQFF.

This clone has more than one count but fewer than ten. The chain employs TRBV7-9 and TRBJ2-1; 9 nucleotides line up with TRBD2. The trim removed 5 bases at V and 6 bases at J, leaving 11 bases unmatched. The CDR3 is 16 amino acids. Germline V lookup: CDR1 SEHNR, CDR2 FQNEAQ (reference sequence). The CDR3 DNA sequence: TGTGCCAGCAGCCCCGGAGGGCTAGCGGGGCTCAATGAGCAGTTCTTC. Translated, it gives CASSPGGLAGLNEQFF.

The CDR3 DNA is TGTGCCAGCACCCCGGTAGGAGGCAAGAACTATGGCTACACCTTC. Translated, it gives CASTPVGGKNYGYTF. J is TRBJ1-2 and V is TRBV7-9; D is unclear. Germline lookup yields CDR1 SEHNR and CDR2 FQNEAQ (reference sequence). V lost 7 bases and J lost 2, with 17 bases in between. This CDR3 is built from 15 residues. The variable domain in full, completed from reference TRBV7-9 and TRBJ1-2, reads DTGVSQNPRHKITKRGQNVTFRCDPISEHNRLYWYRQTLGQGPEFLTYFQNEAQLEKSRLLSDRFSAERPKGSFSTLEIQRTEQGDSAMYLCASTPVGGKNYGYTFGSGTRLTVV.

As regards this clone: Distinct nucleotide sequences in the sample also encode this CDR3. This sequence joins TRBV5-1 and TRBJ2-5; TRBD1 aligns across 7 bases. Germline lookup yields CDR1 SGHRS and CDR2 YFSETQ. The ends lost 4 bases at V and 3 bases at J; junction bases unmatched: 6. This CDR3 spans 14 amino acids. CDR3 residues: CASSLGTAEETQYF. The DNA for the CDR3 is TGCGCCAGCAGCCTTGGGACAGCCGAAGAGACCCAGTACTTC.

The genes are TRBV6-1 and TRBJ2-5; D is possibly TRBD1 (5 bases). Between the trimmed V and J ends, which lost 2 bases and 2 bases, there was a span of 9 bases. The CDR3 spans 14 residues. CDR1 MNHNS and CDR2 SASEGT come from the germline V gene. CDR3 sequence (DNA): TGTGCCAGCAGTGAAATGTCAGGGCAAGAGACCCAGTACTTC. This sequence encodes CASSEMSGQETQYF.

This sequence joins TRBV3-1 (or the pseudogene TRBV3-2) and TRBJ2-5; 7 nucleotides line up with TRBD1. Germline V gives CDR1 LGHDT, CDR2 YNNKEL (reference sequence). V trimming: 3 bases; J trimming: 2 bases; junction bases outside the gene matches: 9. This CDR3 comprises 16 residues. CDR3 loop: CASSHWTGPGQETQYF. In DNA, the CDR3 is TGTGCCAGCAGCCACTGGACAGGCCCGGGGCAAGAGACCCAGTACTTC.